This TCR beta chain was identified during a study of CD8 T cells in Susac syndrome. CDR3 length equals 15 residues. CDR1 SGDLS and CDR2 YYNGEE come from the germline V gene. V was clipped by 0 bases and J by 15 bases; unmatched bases: 14. The RNA, roughly 0.5 to 1 ug, was put through reverse transcription using random hexamers. The method of amplification for TCR beta CDR3 was immunoSEQ multiplex PCR, covering 54 Vbeta and 13 Jbeta. Using its own MiXCR run on the immunoSEQ multiplex PCR reads, TCRdb lists one record per CDR3 protein. The sample lists 300,000 or so distinct CDR3 sequences; about 91% were seen once. Patients with stable or active relapsing-remitting disease, all of them treatment-naive, made up the multiple sclerosis controls.

Input material: CD4+ T cells from PBMCs. The TCR comes from a human donor with multiple sclerosis. The chain is built from TRBV9 and TRBJ2-1, with TRBD2 identical over 8 bases. The CDR3 reads CASSVDAGRGALLFF. The CDR3 nucleotides read TGTGCCAGCAGCGTAGACGCCGGGCGGGGGGCATTGTTGTTCTTC.